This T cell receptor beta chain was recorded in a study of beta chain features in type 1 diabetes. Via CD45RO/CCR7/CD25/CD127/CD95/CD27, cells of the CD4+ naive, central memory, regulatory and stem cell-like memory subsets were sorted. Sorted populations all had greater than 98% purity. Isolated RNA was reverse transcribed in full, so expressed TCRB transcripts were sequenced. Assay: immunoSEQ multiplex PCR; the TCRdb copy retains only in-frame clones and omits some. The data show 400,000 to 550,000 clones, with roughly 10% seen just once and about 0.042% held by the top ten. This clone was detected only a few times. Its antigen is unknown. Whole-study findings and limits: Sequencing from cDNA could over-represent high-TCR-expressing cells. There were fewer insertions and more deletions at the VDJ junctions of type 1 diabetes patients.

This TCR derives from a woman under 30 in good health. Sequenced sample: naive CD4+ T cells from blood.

The CDR3 region has the DNA TGTGCCAGCAGAAAGACCGGGACAGGGGTTCATACGCAGTATTTT. Its translation is CASRKTGTGVHTQYF. J is TRBJ2-3 and V is TRBV14; 10 bases fit TRBD1. Trimming cost V 6 bases and J 7 bases; bases outside gene matches: 10. Germline lookup yields CDR1 SGHDN and CDR2 FVKESK. The CDR3 runs to 15 residues.